What follows describes a single TCR beta chain. The data stem from a study of blood T cell repertoires in COVID-19. Study background: Researchers got acute and convalescent COVID-19 samples from the United States, Italy and Spain.

The method was immunoSEQ multiplex PCR; TCRdb's version includes in-frame clones alone and lacks a portion of them. The data show 65,000 to 80,000 clones, around four fifths seen once. CDR3 size: 11 residues. The germline V and J ends were trimmed by 3 bases and 10 bases, with 7 bases remaining between them. Germline CDR1 MNHEY, CDR2 SVGAGI. This chain connects TRBV6-5 to TRBJ2-1; maybe TRBD2 (5 bases). The sample consisted of peripheral blood. The receptor was isolated from a human donor in a cohort sampled during active COVID-19. CDR3 DNA sequence: TGTGCCAGCAGTTATCGGAGGGAGCAGTTCTTC. This gives the protein CASSYRREQFF.